The clone carrying this T cell receptor beta chain was observed a few times. Lesional scalp punch biopsies and peripheral blood came from alopecia areata patients. These data come from a study of CD8+ T cells in alopecia areata. Reverse transcribed after extraction, RNA yielded cDNA as the sequencing template. Using immunoSEQ multiplex PCR, the repertoire was profiled, and TCRdb retains in-frame clones only, with some absent. The data show 150,000 or so clones, roughly 48% seen once. Sequenced: CD4+ T cells sorted from blood. This TCR was sampled from a human donor with alopecia areata.

DNA of the CDR3: TGCGCCAGCAGCTTGGTGACAGCCCCCTCTGGGGCCAACGTCCTGACTTTC. Protein: CASSLVTAPSGANVLTF. The chain combines TRBV5-1 with TRBJ2-6; D may be TRBD1 (5 bases). This CDR3 has 17 amino acids. Germline-derived CDR1 and CDR2 are SGHRS and YFSETQ. V lost 0 bases and J lost 0, with 10 bases in between.